In its sample, the clone carrying this TCR beta chain was seen once. The record originates from a study of blood T cell repertoires in COVID-19. The germline gives CDR1 SGHVS, CDR2 FQNEAQ. V lost 4 bases to trimming and J lost 5 bases, with 18 bases between them. The CDR3 spans 15 residues. Clones were read by immunoSEQ multiplex PCR, and TCRdb kept only the in-frame ones, dropping some. Here the sample spans approximately 300,000 clones, 85% being singletons. This receptor was identified in a woman younger than 45 who had been exposed to COVID-19. The gene calls are TRBV7-8 and TRBJ2-7; the D gene is possibly TRBD1 (7 bases). Material for sequencing was PBMCs or T cells enriched from blood (not recorded which). The CDR3 is CASSSHRGGVDEQYF. In DNA form, the CDR3 reads TGTGCCAGCAGCTCCCACAGGGGAGGAGTAGACGAGCAGTACTTC.